This T cell receptor (beta chain) was recovered during a study of beta chain features in type 1 diabetes. This clone occurred a few times. The antigen remains unidentified. One heparinised blood draw averaging around 100 mL was given by each donor. The purity of all sorted populations exceeded 98%. Germline V lookup: CDR1 SGHNT, CDR2 YYREEE (reference sequence). The CDR3 sequence is 14 residues long. The V gene lost 1 base and the J gene lost 12 bases, with 18 bases spanning the gap. Findings and caveats of the study: In all four CD4+ subsets, TCRB CDR3 length was significantly, moderately reduced in type 1 diabetes.

Sequencing targeted expressed TCRB transcripts, as all isolated RNA had been reverse transcribed. Generated by immunoSEQ multiplex PCR, the TCRdb table keeps only in-frame clones and is missing some. The sample holds roughly 100,000 clones; around 30% are singletons and the top ten take around 0.5%. This clonotype originated in a woman aged 18-30 years with type 1 diabetes. The J gene is TRBJ2-3, the V gene TRBV5-4, with D perhaps matching TRBD2 (6 bases). Material: central memory CD4+ T cells from blood. The CDR3: CASSLNAGPLIQYF. Here the CDR3 DNA reads TGTGCCAGCAGCTTGAATGCGGGGCCGCTGATCCAGTATTTT.